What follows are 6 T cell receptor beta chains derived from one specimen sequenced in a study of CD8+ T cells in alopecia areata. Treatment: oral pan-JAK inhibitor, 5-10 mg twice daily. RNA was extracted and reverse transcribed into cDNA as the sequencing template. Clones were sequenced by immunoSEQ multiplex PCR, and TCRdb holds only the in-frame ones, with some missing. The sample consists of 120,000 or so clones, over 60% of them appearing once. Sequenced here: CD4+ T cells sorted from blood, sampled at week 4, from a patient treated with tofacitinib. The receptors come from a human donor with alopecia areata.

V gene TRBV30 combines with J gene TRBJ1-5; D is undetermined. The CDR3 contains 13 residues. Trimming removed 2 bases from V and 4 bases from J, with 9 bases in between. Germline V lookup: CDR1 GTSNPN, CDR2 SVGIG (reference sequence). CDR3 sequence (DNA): TGTGCCTGGAGTTTGGCAGAAAATCAGCCCCAGCATTTT. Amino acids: CAWSLAENQPQHF.

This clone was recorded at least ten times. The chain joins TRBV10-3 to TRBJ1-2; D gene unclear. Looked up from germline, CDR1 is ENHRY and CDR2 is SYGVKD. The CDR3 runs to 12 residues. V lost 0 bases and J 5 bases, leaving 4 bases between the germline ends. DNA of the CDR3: TGTGCCATCAGTGAGTCGGAGTATGGCTACACCTTC. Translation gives CAISESEYGYTF.

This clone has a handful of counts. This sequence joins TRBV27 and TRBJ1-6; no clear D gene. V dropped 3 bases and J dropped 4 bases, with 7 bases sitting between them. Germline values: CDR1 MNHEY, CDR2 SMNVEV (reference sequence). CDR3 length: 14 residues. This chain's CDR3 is CASSFQRYNSPLHF. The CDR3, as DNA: TGTGCCAGCAGTTTCCAAAGATATAATTCACCCCTCCACTTT.

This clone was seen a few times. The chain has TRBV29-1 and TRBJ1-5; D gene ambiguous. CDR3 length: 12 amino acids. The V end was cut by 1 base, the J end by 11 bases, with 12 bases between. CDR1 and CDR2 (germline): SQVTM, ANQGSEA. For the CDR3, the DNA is TGCAGCGTTGAAGTTGTGGGAAAGGCCCAGCATTTT. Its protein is CSVEVVGKAQHF.

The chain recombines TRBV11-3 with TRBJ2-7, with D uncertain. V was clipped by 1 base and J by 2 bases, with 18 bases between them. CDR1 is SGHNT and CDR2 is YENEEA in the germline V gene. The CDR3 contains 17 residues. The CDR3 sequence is CASSLVAHGTAPYEQYF. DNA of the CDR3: TGTGCCAGCAGCTTAGTCGCCCACGGCACCGCACCCTACGAGCAGTACTTC.

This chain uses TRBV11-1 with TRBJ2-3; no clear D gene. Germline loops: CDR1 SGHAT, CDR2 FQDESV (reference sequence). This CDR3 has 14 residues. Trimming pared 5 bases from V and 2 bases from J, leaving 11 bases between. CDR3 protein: CASSPRLDTDTQYF. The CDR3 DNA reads TGTGCCAGCAGCCCGCGACTTGACACAGATACGCAGTATTTT.